The 27 T cell receptor beta chains reported below all come from one sample, sequenced in a study of cytomegalovirus exposure and HLA in healthy donors. With 60 Vbeta and 13 Jbeta primers, the PCR was carried out. The data were produced by immunoSEQ multiplex PCR, yet TCRdb's version contains in-frame clones alone and is incomplete. Found here are around 130,000 clones, roughly 80% of them singletons; the top ten hold about 1%. The sequencing sample was made of PBMCs. These receptors were taken from a boy younger than 18 in good health and CMV-seronegative.

This chain links TRBV5-1 with TRBJ2-3; D is possibly TRBD1 (6 bases). The germline V gene encodes CDR1 SGHRS and CDR2 YFSETQ. The V end lost 3 bases, the J end lost 3 bases, and 17 bases lay between the germline ends. The length of the CDR3 is 16 residues. The CDR3 region is CASSSGLQGLTDTQYF. In DNA form, the CDR3 reads TGCGCCAGCAGCTCGGGGTTACAGGGCTTAACAGATACGCAGTATTTT.

This chain links TRBV13 with TRBJ2-7; D perhaps matches TRBD2 (5 bases). V was trimmed by 2 bases and J by 7 bases, leaving 12 bases between them. The CDR3 spans 13 residues. Germline V gene lookup returns CDR1 PRHDT and CDR2 FYEKMQ (reference sequence). The CDR3 loop is CASSLWGVGEQYF. CDR3 DNA: TGTGCCAGCAGCTTATGGGGAGTCGGAGAGCAGTACTTC.

The V gene is TRBV25-1, the J gene TRBJ2-7; TRBD1 agrees at 9 bases. V shed 3 bases and J 3 bases; nucleotides not matched to a gene: 6. CDR1 is MGHDK, CDR2 SYGVNS, per germline. The CDR3 contains 15 residues. CDR3 protein: CASSDTGQGNYEQYF. CDR3 DNA: TGTGCCAGCAGTGACACGGGACAGGGAAACTACGAGCAGTACTTC.

This chain connects TRBV5-4 to TRBJ2-7; D is uncertain. CDR1 and CDR2 from the germline V gene are SGHNT and YYREEE (reference sequence). Between the trimmed V and J ends, which lost 2 bases and 0 bases, there was a span of 6 bases. This CDR3 contains 13 residues. The CDR3 region has the DNA TGTGCCAGCAGCTTCCAGTACTCCTACGAGCAGTACTTC. Translation gives CASSFQYSYEQYF.

V and J are TRBV27 and TRBJ2-2; the match to TRBD2 covers 9 bases. V dropped 4 bases and J dropped 4; count of bases not matched to a gene: 7. The CDR3 consists of 16 residues. Germline CDR1 is MNHEY and CDR2 is SMNVEV (reference sequence). The CDR3 spells CASSSLAGAGTGELFF. The DNA for the CDR3 is TGTGCCAGCAGTTCCTTAGCGGGAGCTGGCACCGGGGAGCTGTTTTTT.

CDR3 loop: CASSLTTSGSEYQETQYF. CDR3 nucleotides: TGTGCCAGCAGCTTAACAACTAGCGGGAGTGAGTACCAAGAGACCCAGTACTTC. This chain connects TRBV7-3 to TRBJ2-5, with 11 bases aligning to TRBD2. The trim removed 0 bases at V and 0 bases at J, leaving 6 bases unmatched. There are 18 residues in the CDR3. Germline V gives CDR1 SGHTA, CDR2 FQGTGA. Combining the CDR3 with reference TRBV7-3 and TRBJ2-5 gives the whole variable domain GAGVSQTPSNKVTEKGKYVELRCDPISGHTALYWYRQSLGQGPEFLIYFQGTGAADDSGLPNDRFFAVRPEGSVSTLKIQRTERGDSAVYLCASSLTTSGSEYQETQYFGPGTRLLVL.

This clone was seen only a few times. Other nucleotide sequences in the sample specify the same CDR3. The chain recombines TRBV6-5 with TRBJ2-1; D is uncertain. This CDR3 has 16 amino acids. Germline V gene lookup returns CDR1 MNHEY and CDR2 SVGAGI. Trimming left V 2 bases short and J 0 bases short, with 11 bases between. The CDR3 loop reads CASSYTGLSSYNEQFF. CDR3 coding DNA: TGTGCCAGCAGTTACACCGGGTTGAGCTCCTACAATGAGCAGTTCTTC.

The V call is TRBV2, the J call TRBJ2-7; the D is unclear. V dropped 4 bases and J dropped 4 bases, with 8 bases sitting between them. The germline CDR1 and CDR2 sequences are SNHLY and FYNNEI. The CDR3 is made up of 12 amino acids. The CDR3 spells CASSGQMYEQYF. Written as DNA, the CDR3 is TGTGCCAGCAGTGGGCAGATGTACGAGCAGTACTTC.

The rearrangement uses TRBV11-1 and TRBJ1-1; D remains ambiguous. The CDR3 runs to 15 residues. The germline V gene has CDR1 SGHAT and CDR2 FQDESV (reference sequence). V lost 3 bases, J lost 1 base, and 12 bases lay in between. CDR3 residues: CASSFVGRGNTEAFF. DNA of the CDR3: TGTGCCAGCAGCTTCGTTGGACGGGGGAACACTGAAGCTTTCTTT. The full variable domain, its missing parts supplied by reference TRBV11-1 and TRBJ1-1, is EAEVAQSPRYKITEKSQAVAFWCDPISGHATLYWYRQILGQGPELLVQFQDESVVDDSQLPKDRFSAERLKGVDSTLKIQPAELGDSAMYLCASSFVGRGNTEAFFGQGTRLTVV.

This chain joins TRBV6-4 and TRBJ2-1; D uncertain. CDR3 length: 14 residues. V dropped 8 bases and J dropped 0 bases, with 11 bases sitting between them. The germline V gene encodes CDR1 MRHNA and CDR2 SNTAGT. The CDR3 region has the DNA TGTGCCAGCTCCTACTCGAGCTCCTACAATGAGCAGTTCTTC. This encodes CASSYSSSYNEQFF.

V gene TRBV18 combines with J gene TRBJ2-7, with 9 positions matching TRBD1. The CDR3 has 16 amino acids. Germline CDR1 reads KGHSH; CDR2 reads LQKENI. Losses at the gene ends were 2 bases for V and 7 bases for J; bases not matched to a gene: 12. This CDR3 reads CASSPLDRGNFREQYF. For the CDR3, the DNA is TGTGCCAGCTCACCATTGGACAGGGGCAATTTTAGGGAGCAGTACTTC.

V is TRBV30 and J is TRBJ2-2, with 10 bases aligning to TRBD2. CDR3 length: 15 amino acids. CDR1 and CDR2 from the germline V gene are GTSNPN and SVGIG (reference sequence). The V gene end was trimmed by 0 bases and the J gene end by 8 bases; junction bases not matched to a gene: 6. This CDR3 reads CAWSVLQREGGELFF. The CDR3 nucleotides are TGTGCCTGGAGTGTACTTCAGCGGGAGGGGGGGGAGCTGTTTTTT.

The genes are TRBV10-3 and TRBJ1-2; maybe TRBD1 (6 bases). CDR1 ENHRY and CDR2 SYGVKD come from the germline V gene. The ends were cut back, 0 bases at V and 5 bases at J, with 10 bases in the middle. There are 14 residues in the CDR3. The CDR3: CAISESGQGYGYTF. CDR3 nucleotides: TGTGCCATCAGTGAGTCGGGGCAGGGGTATGGCTACACCTTC.

The chain joins TRBV5-6 to TRBJ2-5; 7 nucleotides agree with TRBD2. CDR1 and CDR2 from the germline V gene are SGHDT and YYEEEE. Trimming took 4 bases from V and 4 from J; bases not matched to a gene: 7. The CDR3 is 14 amino acids. CDR3 protein: CASSRRGVRETQYF. The DNA of the CDR3 is TGTGCCAGCAGCCGCCGGGGGGTCAGAGAGACCCAGTACTTC.

The chain uses TRBV5-1 and TRBJ2-6; no definite D call. The germline gives CDR1 SGHRS, CDR2 YFSETQ. The CDR3 runs 13 residues. Trimming pared 5 bases from V and 2 bases from J, leaving 5 bases between. The CDR3 nucleotides read TGCGCCAGCAGGGCCGCTGGGGCCAACGTCCTGACTTTC. It is translated as CASRAAGANVLTF.

This clone has only a few counts. The chain links TRBV30 to TRBJ2-5; 11 bases line up with TRBD1. The J segment lost 3 bases and the V segment lost 0 bases, leaving 9 bases of the junction unmatched. The CDR3 runs to 17 residues. Germline V gives CDR1 GTSNPN, CDR2 SVGIG (reference sequence). The CDR3 sequence is CAWSVLVWDRGKETQYF. As DNA, the CDR3 is TGTGCCTGGAGTGTCCTAGTGTGGGACAGGGGGAAAGAGACCCAGTACTTC.

V usage is TRBV13 and J usage is TRBJ2-7; 9 nucleotides align to TRBD1. Germline CDR1 reads PRHDT; CDR2 reads FYEKMQ (reference sequence). V lost 4 bases to trimming and J lost 4 bases; unmatched junction nucleotides: 8. The CDR3 has 15 amino acids. The CDR3 here is CASSSFRDRAYEQYF. The CDR3 DNA reads as TGTGCCAGCAGCTCATTCAGGGACAGGGCGTACGAGCAGTACTTC.

This sequence joins TRBV4-2 and TRBJ1-3, with D perhaps matching TRBD1 (5 bases). V lost 0 bases to trimming and J lost 4 bases, with 10 bases between them. Per germline, CDR1 LGHNA and CDR2 YNFKEQ. The CDR3 loop spans 15 amino acids. The CDR3 region is CASSQDGGYGNTIYF. The CDR3 coding sequence is TGTGCCAGCAGCCAAGATGGGGGGTACGGAAACACCATATATTTT.

The chain employs TRBV7-8 and TRBJ2-6; TRBD1 matches 7 bases. The CDR3 has 17 residues. Germline V gene data show CDR1 as SGHVS and CDR2 as FQNEAQ. With V trimmed by 4 bases and J by 0 bases, 6 bases remained unmatched. In nucleotides, the CDR3 is TGTGCCAGCAGCTCCCGGGACAGCCTCTCTGGGGCCAACGTCCTGACTTTC. As protein: CASSSRDSLSGANVLTF.

The sample holds one count of this clone. The chain employs TRBV27 and TRBJ2-1, with TRBD1 as a possible D gene (5 bases). Germline V gene lookup returns CDR1 MNHEY and CDR2 SMNVEV (reference sequence). The CDR3 is 17 residues long. V shed 8 bases and J shed 2 bases, with 22 bases lying between them. This CDR3 reads CASAPLDLGAAYNEQFF. The CDR3, as DNA: TGTGCCAGCGCCCCGCTCGACTTAGGGGCGGCCTACAATGAGCAGTTCTTC.

CDR3 bases: TGTGCCAGCAGCTTATCTGCGGGAGGTACCCAAGAGACCCAGTACTTC. Its translation is CASSLSAGGTQETQYF. V and J are TRBV5-4 and TRBJ2-5; the match to TRBD2 covers 8 bases. Germline loops: CDR1 SGHNT, CDR2 YYREEE (reference sequence). The CDR3 totals 16 residues. J gave up 1 base and V 2 bases, and 7 bases lay outside the gene matches.

V gene TRBV15 combines with J gene TRBJ1-2, with no clear D. V was shortened by 0 bases and J by 4 bases, with 6 bases between the two germline ends. The germline V gene has CDR1 LNHNV and CDR2 YYDKDF (reference sequence). The CDR3 spans 13 residues. The CDR3 region is CATSRDRSYGYTF. In nucleotides, the CDR3 is TGTGCCACCAGCAGAGATCGCAGCTATGGCTACACCTTC.

This chain uses TRBV11-3 with TRBJ2-5; TRBD1 matches 7 bases. CDR3 size: 15 residues. The V segment lost 2 bases and the J segment 5 bases; nucleotides outside the gene matches: 8. CDR1 and CDR2 from the germline V gene are SGHNT and YENEEA. In nucleotides, the CDR3 is TGTGCCAGCAGCTTATCAGGGGGAGAAAGGGAGACCCAGTACTTC. Protein product: CASSLSGGERETQYF.

This clone was seen a few times. V and J are TRBV5-6 and TRBJ2-7; TRBD2 matches 14 bases. The CDR3 has 16 amino acids. J gave up 6 bases and V 2 bases, and 7 bases lay outside the gene matches. Germline V lookup: CDR1 SGHDT, CDR2 YYEEEE. The CDR3 nucleotides read TGTGCCAGCAGCTTCCGAGGGACTAGCGGGAGAAGCGAGCAGTACTTC. Translating gives CASSFRGTSGRSEQYF.

The genes are TRBV9 and TRBJ2-3; 7 positions match TRBD2. The CDR3 is made up of 14 amino acids. The V gene's germline CDR1 is SGDLS and CDR2 YYNGEE. Germline trimming cut 4 bases from V and 2 bases from J; bases unmatched to any gene: 4. In DNA form, the CDR3 reads TGTGCCAGCAGCCCTAGCGGTTACACAGATACGCAGTATTTT. Its translation: CASSPSGYTDTQYF. The full variable domain, completed using reference TRBV9 and TRBJ2-3, is DSGVTQTPKHLITATGQRVTLRCSPRSGDLSVYWYQQSLDQGLQFLIQYYNGEERAKGNILERFSAQQFPDLHSELNLSSLELGDSALYFCASSPSGYTDTQYFGPGTRLTVL.

The chain joins TRBV27 to TRBJ1-5; 7 bases agree with TRBD1. V lost 6 bases, J lost 0 bases, and 5 bases stayed unmatched. Germline CDR1 is MNHEY and CDR2 is SMNVEV (reference sequence). This CDR3 is 15 amino acids long. The CDR3 loop is CASSRDSYSNQPQHF. As DNA, the CDR3 is TGTGCCAGCAGCCGGGACAGCTATAGCAATCAGCCCCAGCATTTT.

This chain links TRBV5-1 with TRBJ2-7; perhaps TRBD1 as D (6 bases). Germline V lookup: CDR1 SGHRS, CDR2 YFSETQ. V lost 1 base to trimming and J lost 6 bases, with 11 bases between them. The length of the CDR3 is 13 residues. For the CDR3, the DNA is TGCGCCAGCAGCTTGTTTCAGGGGACCGAGCAGTACTTC. It codes for CASSLFQGTEQYF.